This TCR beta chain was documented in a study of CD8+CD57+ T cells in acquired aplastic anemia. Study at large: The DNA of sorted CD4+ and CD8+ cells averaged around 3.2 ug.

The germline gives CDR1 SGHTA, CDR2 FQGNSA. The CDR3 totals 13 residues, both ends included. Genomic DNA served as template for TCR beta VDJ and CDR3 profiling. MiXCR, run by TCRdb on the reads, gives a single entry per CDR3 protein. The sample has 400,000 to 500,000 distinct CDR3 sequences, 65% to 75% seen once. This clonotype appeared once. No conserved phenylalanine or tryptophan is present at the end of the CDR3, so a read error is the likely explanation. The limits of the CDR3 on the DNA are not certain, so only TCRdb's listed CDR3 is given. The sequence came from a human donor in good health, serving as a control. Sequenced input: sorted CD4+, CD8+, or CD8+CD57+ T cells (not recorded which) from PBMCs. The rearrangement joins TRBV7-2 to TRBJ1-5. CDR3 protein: CASSLELTPTNSP.